Listed here are 32 T cell receptor beta chains from one sample, sequenced in a study of spatial heterogeneity in lung cancer. TCRdb re-derived calls from the 5' RACE reads in MiXCR, one entry per CDR3 protein. The sample holds around 50,000 distinct CDR3 sequences, 7.6% seen once. Time point in this sample: sample taken at primary tumor resection. Extraction of whole RNA from tumor, nontumor lung or frozen PBMC preceded unsorted sequencing. Sequences were derived from PBMCs, sampled at surgery. The receptors shown here come from a female donor with early-stage non-small cell lung cancer.

This clonotype has at least ten counts. The gene calls are TRBV4-3 and TRBJ1-1; 7 nucleotides match TRBD1. The V and J ends lost 0 bases and 1 base, in that order; junction bases with no gene match: 5. The length of the CDR3 is 16 residues. The germline V gene has CDR1 LGHNA and CDR2 YSLEER. Here the CDR3 DNA reads TGCGCCAGCAGCCAAGAAGGGGGCCGCGGGAACACTGAAGCTTTCTTT. Translating it yields CASSQEGGRGNTEAFF.

This clonotype was found a few times. The V and J genes are TRBV6-2 or TRBV6-3 and TRBJ2-7; D is ambiguous. The V and J ends lost 8 bases and 4 bases respectively, with 6 bases between them. Germline V gene data show CDR1 as MNHEY and CDR2 as SVGEGT. The CDR3 spans 10 residues. The CDR3 sequence: CASGAYEQYF. The CDR3 DNA is TGTGCCAGCGGCGCTTACGAGCAGTACTTC.

This clonotype was seen only a few times. V is TRBV29-1 and J is TRBJ2-6; D ambiguous. Germline assignment: CDR1 SQVTM and CDR2 ANQGSEA. CDR3 size: 13 residues. Deletions cut 5 bases from V and 2 bases from J, with 7 bases between. The CDR3 protein is CSVFKTGANVLTF. CDR3 in DNA: TGCAGCGTTTTCAAGACTGGGGCCAACGTCCTGACTTTC.

This clonotype was recorded a few times. The gene calls are TRBV6-2 or TRBV6-3 and TRBJ2-1; 11 positions match TRBD2. The trim removed 8 bases at V and 6 bases at J, leaving 15 bases unmatched. This CDR3 spans 17 amino acids. CDR1 and CDR2 from the germline V gene are MNHEY and SVGEGT. CDR3 nucleotides: TGTGCCAGCTCCCGGAGTAGCGGGGGGGTTGGCGTCAATGAGCAGTTCTTC. This codes for CASSRSSGGVGVNEQFF.

This clonotype has at least ten counts. The chain uses TRBV2 and TRBJ2-3; D is undetermined. Trimming stripped 3 bases from V and 4 bases from J, with 11 bases between. CDR1 is SNHLY, CDR2 FYNNEI, per germline. The CDR3 contains 14 residues. This chain's CDR3 is CASSEIRDPDTQYF. The CDR3 DNA follows: TGTGCCAGCAGTGAGATTCGCGACCCAGATACGCAGTATTTT.

This clonotype was counted many times. V usage is TRBV12-3 or TRBV12-4 and J usage is TRBJ2-7; 7 bases agree with TRBD2. With 5 bases clipped from V and 5 bases from J, the junction kept 6 bases outside the gene matches. The CDR3 consists of 13 residues. The CDR3 DNA is TGTGCCAGCAGTCCTACTAGCGTCCACGAGCAGTACTTC. It yields the protein CASSPTSVHEQYF.

This clonotype was picked up many times. This chain joins TRBV20-1 and TRBJ2-7; D not certain. The germline V gene encodes CDR1 DFQATT and CDR2 SNEGSKA (reference sequence). V was clipped by 7 bases and J by 5 bases, with 12 bases between them. The CDR3 is 11 amino acids. The chain's CDR3 is CSVTTVDEQYF. The CDR3 region has the DNA TGCAGTGTTACTACTGTAGACGAGCAGTACTTC.

This clonotype showed up just a few times. This chain connects TRBV7-2 to TRBJ2-2, with D unclear. The CDR3 length is 15 residues. Trimming took off 1 base at V and 4 bases at J, with 10 bases between the two ends. Germline values: CDR1 SGHTA, CDR2 FQGNSA. The CDR3 DNA follows: TGTGCCAGCAGCTTAGTAGGGATCGGCACCGGGGAGCTGTTTTTT. Residues: CASSLVGIGTGELFF.

This clonotype was seen ten or more times. The rearrangement uses TRBV6-1 and TRBJ1-5, with D tentatively TRBD1 (5 bases). This CDR3 has 13 residues. V was shortened by 0 bases and J by 9 bases, with 9 bases between the two germline ends. The germline V gene has CDR1 MNHNS and CDR2 SASEGT. CDR3 protein: CASSEAGTGPQHF. CDR3 nucleotide sequence: TGTGCCAGCAGTGAAGCAGGGACCGGGCCCCAGCATTTT.

This clonotype appeared a few times. The rearrangement uses TRBV11-3 and TRBJ2-5, with 8 bases matching TRBD1. Germline values: CDR1 SGHNT, CDR2 YENEEA. Trimming removed 4 bases from V and 1 base from J; junction bases left unmatched: 2. This CDR3 is 14 amino acids long. The CDR3 nucleotides are TGTGCCAGCAGCTACAGGGGGTCCCAAGAGACCCAGTACTTC. Protein: CASSYRGSQETQYF.

This clonotype was detected a few times. This chain links TRBV4-1 with TRBJ1-6; 7 bases are shared with TRBD1. Germline V gene sequence: CDR1 MGHRA, CDR2 YSYEKL. The CDR3 totals 15 residues. Trimming removed 1 base from V and 7 bases from J; junction bases left unmatched: 4. The CDR3 nucleotides read TGCGCCAGCAGCCAAGTAAGAGGGGGCAATTCACCCCTCCACTTT. Protein: CASSQVRGGNSPLHF.

This clonotype came up many times. The chain is built from TRBV11-3 and TRBJ2-1, with 10 positions matching TRBD1. V trimming: 1 base; J trimming: 4 bases; junction bases outside the gene matches: 4. The CDR3 is 16 residues long. Germline values: CDR1 SGHNT, CDR2 YENEEA. CDR3 in DNA: TGTGCCAGCAGCTTAGGGGGACAGGGGCCTTACAATGAGCAGTTCTTC. Its protein is CASSLGGQGPYNEQFF.

The rearrangement joins TRBV7-2 to TRBJ1-6, with unresolved D. Deletions cut 3 bases from V and 5 bases from J, with 2 bases between. CDR3 size: 12 residues. Germline V gene data show CDR1 as SGHTA and CDR2 as FQGNSA. CDR3: CASSFNNSPLHF. CDR3 sequence (DNA): TGTGCCAGCAGCTTCAATAATTCACCCCTCCACTTT.

The rearrangement joins TRBV6-6 to TRBJ2-6; tentative D call: TRBD2 (6 bases). The ends were cut back, 2 bases at V and 2 bases at J, with 10 bases in the middle. Looked up from germline, CDR1 is MNHNY and CDR2 is SVGAGI (reference sequence). The CDR3 contains 16 residues. CDR3 nucleotide sequence: TGTGCCAGCAGTTACGGGCGGGGCGCTGGGGCCAACGTCCTGACTTTC. Amino acid sequence: CASSYGRGAGANVLTF.

This clonotype has a count of ten or more. V usage is TRBV7-8 and J usage is TRBJ2-2; 7 nucleotides match TRBD2. Losses at the gene ends were 5 bases for V and 0 bases for J; bases not matched to a gene: 6. The CDR3 contains 16 residues. Germline-derived CDR1 and CDR2 are SGHVS and FQNEAQ. The CDR3 sequence: CASSPLGGANTGELFF. Here the CDR3 DNA reads TGTGCCAGCAGCCCATTGGGGGGGGCGAACACCGGGGAGCTGTTTTTT.

This clonotype was recorded at least ten times. Its ends do not fully match the called genes, so a read error is possible. The chain combines TRBV7-7 with TRBJ2-5; TRBD2 agrees at 8 bases. CDR3 length: 15 amino acids. Germline CDR1 reads SSHAT; CDR2 reads FNYEAQ (reference sequence). CDR3 coding DNA: TGTGCTAGCAGCTCGGGACTAGGGGGGCCGAAGACCCAGTACTTC. It codes for CASSSGLGGPKTQYF. The full variable domain, in which reference TRBV7-7 and TRBJ2-5 provide the parts outside the CDR3, is GAGVSQSPRYKVTKRGQDVTLRCDPISSHATLYWYQQALGQGPEFLTYFNYEAQPDKSGLPSDRFSAERPEGSISTLTIQRTEQRDSAMYRCASSSGLGGPKTQYFGPGTRLLVL.

This clonotype has only a few counts. The chain couples TRBV20-1 to TRBJ1-6; TRBD1 is a possible D gene (6 bases). The V gene lost 0 bases and the J gene lost 1 base, with 19 bases spanning the gap. The CDR3 is 19 amino acids. Germline CDR1 and CDR2: DFQATT and SNEGSKA (reference sequence). Written as DNA, the CDR3 is TGCAGTGCTAGAGAAGGGGGGGGCGCCCCCCTGTCCTATAATTCACCCCTCCACTTT. Its translation: CSAREGGGAPLSYNSPLHF.

This chain uses TRBV14 with TRBJ2-7, with TRBD1 matching 7 bases. After removal of 9 bases from V and 5 bases from J, the junction contained 4 bases not matched to a gene. The CDR3 loop spans 11 amino acids. Germline V gene lookup returns CDR1 SGHDN and CDR2 FVKESK. This CDR3 is CARQGINEQYF. CDR3 coding DNA: TGTGCCAGACAGGGGATTAACGAGCAGTACTTC.

In this sample, this clonotype turned up many times. The chain recombines TRBV20-1 with TRBJ1-2; 8 bases are a match to TRBD1. The CDR3 spans 13 residues. Germline values: CDR1 DFQATT, CDR2 SNEGSKA (reference sequence). V gave up 2 bases and J gave up 4 bases; unmatched junction bases: 3. The CDR3 sequence: CSARSGGSYGYTF. DNA of the CDR3: TGCAGTGCTAGATCAGGGGGCAGCTATGGCTACACCTTC.

This clonotype was counted between two and nine times. The chain uses TRBV28 and TRBJ2-6, with D unclear. CDR1 and CDR2 (germline): MDHEN, SYDVKM. V shed 6 bases and J shed 0 bases, with 15 bases lying between them. CDR3 length: 17 amino acids. CDR3 bases: TGTGCCAGCAGCAAAGTTCGGGCGAGCTCTGGGGCCAACGTCCTGACTTTC. As protein: CASSKVRASSGANVLTF.

V usage is TRBV7-9 and J usage is TRBJ2-1; no reliable D call. Trimming left V 0 bases short and J 2 bases short, with 5 bases between. The length of the CDR3 is 14 residues. The V gene's germline CDR1 is SEHNR and CDR2 FQNEAQ (reference sequence). The CDR3 sequence: CASSLAGPYNEQFF. The CDR3 nucleotides are TGTGCCAGCAGCTTAGCGGGCCCCTACAATGAGCAGTTCTTC.

This clonotype was observed at least ten times. The rearrangement uses TRBV11-1 and TRBJ2-2; the match to TRBD2 covers 7 bases. The junction had 8 bases not matched to a gene; V was cut back by 5 bases and J by 8 bases. Germline V CDR1 and CDR2: SGHAT, FQDESV (reference sequence). This CDR3 region has 14 residues. DNA for the CDR3: TGTGCCAGCAGCACCAAGCGGGGAAGAGGGGAGCTGTTTTTT. Amino acid sequence: CASSTKRGRGELFF.

V is TRBV12-3 or TRBV12-4 and J is TRBJ1-5; D is ambiguous. CDR3 size: 14 residues. V was shortened by 0 bases and J by 3 bases, with 6 bases between the two germline ends. This chain's CDR3 is CASSLAGFNQPQHF. The CDR3 nucleotides are TGTGCCAGCAGTTTAGCGGGGTTCAATCAGCCCCAGCATTTT.

On this clonotype itself: Just one base apart from a much larger clone, this may be a read error. This rearrangement joins TRBV7-2 to TRBJ1-1, with TRBD1 matching 10 bases. The CDR3 has 14 amino acids. Germline loops: CDR1 SGHTA, CDR2 FQGNSA. The V and J ends lost 7 bases and 9 bases, in that order; junction bases with no gene match: 11. The CDR3 loop reads CASTWGQGNTKAFF. In nucleotides, the CDR3 is TGTGCCAGCACCTGGGGACAGGGGAATACTAAAGCTTTCTTT.

The V call is TRBV10-3, the J call TRBJ2-1; 15 bases map to TRBD2. V lost 8 bases and J lost 9; bases outside the gene matches: 5. CDR3 length: 14 amino acids. CDR1 is ENHRY and CDR2 is SYGVKD in the germline V gene. The CDR3 loop is CAIRTSGGAGEQFF. CDR3 sequence (DNA): TGTGCCATCCGGACTAGCGGGGGGGCCGGTGAGCAGTTCTTC.

This clonotype was counted ten times or more. The chain employs TRBV5-4 and TRBJ1-3, with D uncertain. The germline CDR1 and CDR2 sequences are SGHNT and YYREEE (reference sequence). The CDR3 contains 15 residues. V lost 3 bases to trimming and J lost 4 bases, with 14 bases between them. CDR3 loop: CASSSPLDGGNTIYF. CDR3 bases: TGTGCCAGCAGCTCCCCCCTGGATGGAGGAAACACCATATATTTT.

On this clonotype: A much larger clone sits a single nucleotide away, making a read error possible. The rearrangement links TRBV27 to TRBJ1-2, with D tentatively TRBD1 (6 bases). Germline values: CDR1 MNHEY, CDR2 SMNVEV (reference sequence). The length of the CDR3 is 13 residues. The CDR3 loop is CASSGQLNYSYTF. The CDR3, as DNA: TGTGCCAGCTCGGGACAACTTAACTATAGCTACACCTTC.

The chain is built from TRBV2 and TRBJ2-1; 10 nucleotides line up with TRBD2. The CDR3 runs 15 residues. Germline values: CDR1 SNHLY, CDR2 FYNNEI. V shed 2 bases, J shed 7 bases, and the junction held 5 bases outside the gene matches. The CDR3 loop is CASSETSGVGNEQFF. In DNA, the CDR3 is TGTGCCAGCAGTGAAACTAGCGGGGTCGGGAATGAGCAGTTCTTC.

The chain has TRBV2 and TRBJ1-2; no clear D gene. V was clipped by 3 bases and J by 2 bases, with 13 bases between them. CDR3 length: 15 residues. CDR1 and CDR2 (germline): SNHLY, FYNNEI. The CDR3 spells CASSESRGQNYGYTF. The CDR3 DNA is TGTGCCAGCAGTGAGAGTCGTGGTCAGAACTATGGCTACACCTTC.

At least ten counts were recorded for this clonotype. This sequence joins TRBV7-2 and TRBJ2-1, with TRBD2 identical over 11 bases. Germline CDR1 and CDR2: SGHTA and FQGNSA. J was trimmed by 5 bases and V by 2 bases; bases with no gene match: 8. The CDR3 is made up of 17 amino acids. In DNA form, the CDR3 reads TGTGCCAGCAGCTTAAGGTCGGCTAGCGGGGGGAACAATGAGCAGTTCTTC. Amino acids: CASSLRSASGGNNEQFF.

V and J are TRBV7-2 and TRBJ2-7, with unresolved D. Trimming removed 5 bases from V and 8 bases from J, with 16 bases in between. The germline V gene encodes CDR1 SGHTA and CDR2 FQGNSA. The CDR3 contains 13 residues. The CDR3, as DNA: TGTGCCAGCAGCAAACCCGAACTACTTCAGCAGTACTTC. Encoded protein: CASSKPELLQQYF.

The chain has TRBV7-8 and TRBJ1-6; 7 nucleotides line up with TRBD1. In germline, CDR1 is SGHVS, CDR2 FQNEAQ. This CDR3 has 15 amino acids. With 0 bases clipped from V and 9 bases from J, the junction kept 5 bases outside the gene matches. This CDR3 is CASSLAATGSSPLHF. CDR3 bases: TGTGCCAGCAGCTTAGCTGCGACAGGGAGTTCACCCCTCCACTTT.